The rows below give T cell receptor beta chains drawn from one sample of a study of T cell responses to AZD1222 COVID-19 vaccine. Here immunoSEQ multiplex PCR was the method, and the copy in TCRdb shows in-frame clones only, minus some. The sample lists over 150,000 clones, approximately 90% occurring once. Here the sequenced sample was peripheral blood, taken on day 0 of AZD1222 vaccination. These receptors were taken from an adult in good health. Both conserved end residues are part of each CDR3. A D gene is named only where the DNA matches it firmly. Only some rows state a clone size, as once, few, many or a class for expanded clones.

v_gene	d_gene	abundance	j_gene	CDR3nt	CDR3aa
TRBV24-1	TRBD1	-	TRBJ2-3	TGTGCCACCAGTGCCAAGGACGGGACAGGTCCCACAGATACGCAGTATTTT	CATSAKDGTGPTDTQYF
TRBV2	-	-	TRBJ1-1	TGTGCCAGCAGCAGGGACACTGAAGCTTTCTTT	CASSRDTEAFF
TRBV15	-	-	TRBJ2-7	TGTGCCACCAGCACGTCAGTCGGTCGAGGGGACATCTACGAGCAGTACTTC	CATSTSVGRGDIYEQYF
TRBV7-9	-	-	TRBJ2-5	TGTGCCAGCAGCTCTCAAGAGACCCAGTACTTC	CASSSQETQYF
TRBV6-2/TRBV6-3	-	-	TRBJ2-2	TGTGCCAGCAGTACAGGAACCGGGGAGCTGTTTTTT	CASSTGTGELFF
TRBV7-2	-	-	TRBJ1-5	TGTGCCAGCAGCTTTTCAGGGGCCCTTGGGCCCCAGCATTTT	CASSFSGALGPQHF
TRBV6-5	TRBD1	-	TRBJ1-1	TGTGCCAGCAGTCCCCGGACTCAGGGGGGCACTGAAGCTTTCTTT	CASSPRTQGGTEAFF
TRBV28	-	-	TRBJ2-1	TGTGCCAGCAGTTTATCTAGTGGGAATGAGCAGTTCTTC	CASSLSSGNEQFF
TRBV27	-	-	TRBJ1-6	TGTGCCAGCAGTTATAACAGGGATTCACCCCTCCACTTT	CASSYNRDSPLHF
TRBV9	-	-	TRBJ2-1	TGTGCCAGCAGCGCAGGGGCCTACAATGAGCAGTTCTTC	CASSAGAYNEQFF
TRBV11-2	-	-	TRBJ2-1	TGTGCCAGCAGCCCGAGTTGGCCCAGGGAAATCTCTGAGCAGTTCTTC	CASSPSWPREISEQFF
TRBV4-1	TRBD1	-	TRBJ2-5	TGCGCCAGCAGCCAAGTCGTGGCAGGGGGTAGAGGGGAGACCCAGTACTTC	CASSQVVAGGRGETQYF
TRBV27	TRBD1	-	TRBJ1-4	TGTGCCAGCAGTTTCGACAGGGCCGATGAAAAACTGTTTTTT	CASSFDRADEKLFF
TRBV9	-	-	TRBJ2-3	TGTGCCAGCAGCTCAATCAGCGTGACAGATACGCAGTATTTT	CASSSISVTDTQYF
TRBV28	TRBD1	once	TRBJ1-2	TGTGCCAGCAGTTACACCCGGGACAGGGGGTATTTGGCTGGCTACACCTTC	CASSYTRDRGYLAGYTF
TRBV30	-	-	TRBJ1-5	TGTGCCTGGAGCCTACCGGGGGCGAGCAATCAGCCCCAGCATTTT	CAWSLPGASNQPQHF
TRBV9	-	-	TRBJ2-3	TGTGCCAGCAGCGCGAGGACTGCACTTCATAGCACAGATACGCAGTATTTT	CASSARTALHSTDTQYF
TRBV28	-	-	TRBJ2-3	TGTGCCAGCAGTTTCAACCGGTATGAGGGGACAGATACGCAGTATTTT	CASSFNRYEGTDTQYF
TRBV7-8	-	-	TRBJ1-1	TGTGCCAGCACCCAATTTTGGGCCGGGGGCGGATGGACTGAAGCTTTCTTT	CASTQFWAGGGWTEAFF
TRBV27	TRBD2	-	TRBJ2-3	TGTGCCAGCAGTCCGTTAGCGGGGGTTGGACTCACAGATACGCAGTATTTT	CASSPLAGVGLTDTQYF
TRBV5-1	-	-	TRBJ1-6	TGCGCCAGCAGCTTTAACAGTCTTAATTCACCCCTCCACTTT	CASSFNSLNSPLHF
TRBV11-2	-	-	TRBJ1-1	TGTGCCAGCAGCCGACATAAAACACTAATGAACACTGAAGCTTTCTTT	CASSRHKTLMNTEAFF
TRBV6-5	-	once	TRBJ1-5	TGTGCCAGCAGTTATGGTGCGGGGTTCAATCAGCCCCAGCATTTT	CASSYGAGFNQPQHF
TRBV27	-	-	TRBJ2-2	TGTGCCAGCAGCCCCGACTGGGATCCCGGGGAGCTGTTTTTT	CASSPDWDPGELFF
TRBV29-1	-	-	TRBJ1-4	TGCAGCGTTGCCCGAAATGAAAAACTGTTTTTT	CSVARNEKLFF
TRBV6-4	-	-	TRBJ1-5	TGTGCCAGCAGCTCCTCAGTGGCCGATGCAAATAGCAATCAGCCCCAGCATTTT	CASSSSVADANSNQPQHF
TRBV28	TRBD1	-	TRBJ2-2	TGTGCCAGCCGGGCCAGAACCGGGACAGGGCGTCGGAATGGGAACACCGGGGAGCTGTTTTTT	CASRARTGTGRRNGNTGELFF
TRBV29-1	-	-	TRBJ2-4	TGCAGCGTTGGCCCCACGGGGGAAGGGAACATTCAGTACTTC	CSVGPTGEGNIQYF
TRBV5-1	-	few	TRBJ2-2	TGCGCCAGCAGCTTGGGGGGGCCGACCGGGGAGCTGTTTTTT	CASSLGGPTGELFF
TRBV9	TRBD1	-	TRBJ1-5	TGTGCCAGACCGGGGCCGGGACAGTCTAATCAGCCCCAGCATTTT	CARPGPGQSNQPQHF
TRBV29-1	-	-	TRBJ2-2	TGCAGCGTTGAAGTTGGGCTAGCAAACACCGGGGAGCTGTTTTTT	CSVEVGLANTGELFF
TRBV7-9	TRBD1	-	TRBJ1-4	TGTGCCAGCAGCTTTCCGGGACAGGGGGGAGAAAAACTGTTTTTT	CASSFPGQGGEKLFF
TRBV19	-	-	TRBJ1-5	TGTGCCAGTAGTATGGACATATTCAATCTAAACCAGCATTTT	CASSMDIFNLNQHF
TRBV11-2	-	-	TRBJ1-1	TGTGCCAGCAGCTTAGATATAGCGGCTAACACTGAAGCTTTCTTT	CASSLDIAANTEAFF
TRBV2	-	-	TRBJ1-3	TGTGCCAGCAGGGGGACCTCTGGAAACACCATATATTTT	CASRGTSGNTIYF
TRBV28	TRBD1	-	TRBJ2-7	TGTGCCAGCAGTTCCAACAGGGGATCCCTCTACGAGCAGTACTTC	CASSSNRGSLYEQYF
TRBV15	-	-	TRBJ1-1	TGTGCCACCAGCAGAGACGGGGAAGGGGAAATGAACACTGAAGCTTTCTTT	CATSRDGEGEMNTEAFF
TRBV9	-	-	TRBJ1-1	TGTGCCAGCAGCGCTGCGGGGGCGAACACTGAAGCTTTCTTT	CASSAAGANTEAFF
TRBV9	-	-	TRBJ2-5	TGTGCCAGCAGCGTTGGCCCGGGGAACCAAGAGACCCAGTACTTC	CASSVGPGNQETQYF
TRBV5-8	-	-	TRBJ1-5	TGTGCCAGCAGCTTGGATCAAGGTCAGCCCCAGCATTTT	CASSLDQGQPQHF
TRBV4-1	-	-	TRBJ1-6	TGCGCCAGCAGCCAAACGCCCGGGACCATCTATAATTCACCCCTCCACTTT	CASSQTPGTIYNSPLHF
TRBV4-1	TRBD1	-	TRBJ2-1	TGCGCCAGCAGCCAAACAGGGGTGGACAATGAGCAGTTCTTC	CASSQTGVDNEQFF
TRBV12-3/TRBV12-4	-	-	TRBJ1-3	TGTGCCAGCGGACCCGGGGGGTTTAACACCATATATTTT	CASGPGGFNTIYF
TRBV7-3	TRBD2	-	TRBJ2-3	TGTGCCAGCAGCGTTAGCGGGGGGGCTTTCACAGATACGCAGTATTTT	CASSVSGGAFTDTQYF
TRBV7-9	-	-	TRBJ2-3	TGTGCCAGCAGCTTAAGTACGGTGGGGGATACGCAGTATTTT	CASSLSTVGDTQYF
TRBV18	TRBD2	once	TRBJ2-2	TGTGCCAGCTCACGCGGCGGGGGAGCGAACACCGGGGAGCTGTTTTTT	CASSRGGGANTGELFF
TRBV5-5	-	-	TRBJ2-3	TGTGCCAGCAGCTTGGCCCCGGGCACAGATACGCAGTATTTT	CASSLAPGTDTQYF
TRBV18	TRBD1	once	TRBJ2-2	TGTGCCAGCTCACCTAGGACAGGGACCGGGGAGCTGTTTTTT	CASSPRTGTGELFF
TRBV7-8	TRBD1	-	TRBJ2-2	TGTGCCAGCAGCGAGGGACAGATCACCGGGGAGCTGTTTTTT	CASSEGQITGELFF
TRBV19	TRBD1	-	TRBJ2-7	TGTGCCAGTAGTATCGGACAGGGGGCTATAGCCTACGAGCAGTACTTC	CASSIGQGAIAYEQYF
TRBV7-2	-	-	TRBJ1-1	TGTGCCAGCAGCTTAGCTTACGCAGAGGAAGCTTTCTTT	CASSLAYAEEAFF
TRBV7-6	-	few	TRBJ1-5	TGTGCCAGCAGCTTAGCGGGCCCAGGGAACAATCAGCCCCAGCATTTT	CASSLAGPGNNQPQHF
TRBV12-3/TRBV12-4	-	few	TRBJ2-1	TGTGCCAGCAGTTTAGTTGGGAATGAGCAGTTCTTC	CASSLVGNEQFF
TRBV27	-	-	TRBJ1-5	TGTGCCAGCAGTTTAGGGCTGTGGGGCAATCAGCCCCAGCATTTT	CASSLGLWGNQPQHF
TRBV7-9	TRBD2	-	TRBJ2-7	TGTGCCAGCAGCTGGACTAGCGGGGGCAACGAGCAGTACTTC	CASSWTSGGNEQYF
TRBV7-9	-	-	TRBJ2-1	TGTGCCAGCACCTTAGCCCGGGACGCCAATGAGCAGTTCTTC	CASTLARDANEQFF
TRBV18	-	-	TRBJ1-2	TGTGCCAGCTCGTCAGTGTATGGCTACACCTTC	CASSSVYGYTF
TRBV5-1	-	-	TRBJ2-3	TGCGCCAGCAGCTTCGGTCAAGGGGGGGCGTCAGATACGCAGTATTTT	CASSFGQGGASDTQYF
TRBV7-6	TRBD1	once	TRBJ1-1	TGTGCCAGCAGCTCGGGGACAGGGGCTGGCACTGAAGCTTTCTTT	CASSSGTGAGTEAFF